This is a list of T cell receptor beta chains from one sample in a study of blood T cell repertoires in COVID-19. This table comes from immunoSEQ multiplex PCR, and its TCRdb copy is limited to in-frame clones, with some not included. The profile shows about 380,000 clones, approximately 77% of them singletons. Sequencing was performed on peripheral blood. The source is a human donor with acute or convalescent COVID-19. The donor label of this sample is uncertain. Each CDR3 is given with its conserved first and last residue. The D gene is left open where the match is weak. A clone size is listed for some rows: how often the clone was seen (once, few, many), or a class if it is expanded.

>NA|TRBV18|TRBJ1-1|NA
CASSLAVNTEAFF
TGTGCCAGCTCACTGGCAGTGAACACTGAAGCTTTCTTT
>NA|TRBV5-1|TRBJ2-7|once
CASSLEAGYVYYEQYF
TGCGCCAGCAGCTTGGAGGCAGGGTACGTCTACTACGAGCAGTACTTC
>NA|TRBV6-5|TRBJ2-7|NA
CASRPSGATYEQYF
TGTGCCAGCAGGCCGTCAGGCGCAACATACGAGCAGTACTTC
>NA|TRBV24-1|TRBJ1-6|NA
CATLTPRTELLQNNSPLHF
TGTGCCACCCTTACCCCTCGAACGGAGTTACTCCAAAACAATTCACCCCTCCACTTT
>TRBD1|TRBV7-7|TRBJ1-3|NA
CASSFRSGQGVPSGNTIYF
TGTGCCAGCAGTTTTAGGTCCGGACAGGGGGTGCCTTCTGGAAACACCATATATTTT
>NA|TRBV11-2|TRBJ2-2|NA
CASSLQGIYTGELFF
TGTGCCAGCAGCCTACAGGGAATCTACACCGGGGAGCTGTTTTTT
>NA|TRBV10-2|TRBJ2-6|NA
CASSPLSANVLTF
TGCGCCAGCAGTCCTCTCTCCGCCAACGTCCTGACTTTC
>NA|TRBV19|TRBJ2-1|NA
CASSIVTGRGGNEQFF
TGTGCCAGTAGTATAGTTACAGGAAGGGGTGGCAATGAGCAGTTCTTC
>NA|TRBV2|TRBJ2-5|once
CASRDSGETQYF
TGTGCCAGCAGAGATAGCGGAGAGACCCAGTACTTC
>NA|TRBV5-8|TRBJ1-4|NA
CANLDSRFNEKLFF
TGTGCCAACCTGGACAGCCGCTTTAATGAAAAACTGTTTTTT